This T cell receptor beta chain emerged from a study of T cells in localized non-small cell lung cancer. Libraries were prepared by immunoSEQ multiplex PCR; TCRdb keeps only in-frame clonotypes and omits some of them. The data show roughly 1,300 clones, roughly 20% seen once. This CDR3 region has 17 residues. Germline loops: CDR1 KGHSH, CDR2 LQKENI. V was clipped by 2 bases and J by 0 bases, with 11 bases between them. On this clone: Its antigen is not identified.

Points from the study as a whole: Uninvolved adjacent lung, not tumor, had the highest T cell clonality. Heterogeneity stays possible, as sequencing covered only one tumor region.

The source material was normal lung tissue next to the tumor, sampled before any cancer treatment. The clonotype originates from a male donor at least 60 years old with stage I squamous cell lung carcinoma. J is TRBJ2-6 and V is TRBV18, with D unclear. The CDR3 DNA reads TGTGCCAGCTCACCAACAGACGATGGCTCTGGGGCCAACGTCCTGACTTTC. Its translation is CASSPTDDGSGANVLTF.